This note documents a single T cell receptor beta chain sequence. The antigen is unknown. The donors were part of the validation cohort of 100 to 150 subjects. That cohort was separate from the first cohort, which comprised 500 to 850 subjects. Data came from immunoSEQ multiplex PCR; TCRdb stores just in-frame clones and leaves some out. The data contain about 78,000 clones, almost 97% of them singletons. The sample is drawn from a study of cytomegalovirus exposure and HLA in healthy donors. CDR1 SGHNT and CDR2 YYREEE come from the germline V gene (reference sequence). This CDR3 is built from 16 residues. V lost 0 bases and J lost 8; bases outside the gene matches: 13. Overall study findings and caveats: Specific recognition of CMV antigens was confirmed in vitro for a few chains (all CMV-associated). Some public TCRs appeared in many individuals, while most sequences were rare.

J is TRBJ1-2 and V is TRBV5-4; 7 bases are a match to TRBD1. This clonotype was sampled from a man younger than 30 in good health and CMV-seropositive. Sequencing was carried out using PBMCs. The CDR3 bases are TGTGCCAGCAGCTTGGTCTTCCGCGACAGGGAGAAAGGCTACACCTTC. It specifies CASSLVFRDREKGYTF.